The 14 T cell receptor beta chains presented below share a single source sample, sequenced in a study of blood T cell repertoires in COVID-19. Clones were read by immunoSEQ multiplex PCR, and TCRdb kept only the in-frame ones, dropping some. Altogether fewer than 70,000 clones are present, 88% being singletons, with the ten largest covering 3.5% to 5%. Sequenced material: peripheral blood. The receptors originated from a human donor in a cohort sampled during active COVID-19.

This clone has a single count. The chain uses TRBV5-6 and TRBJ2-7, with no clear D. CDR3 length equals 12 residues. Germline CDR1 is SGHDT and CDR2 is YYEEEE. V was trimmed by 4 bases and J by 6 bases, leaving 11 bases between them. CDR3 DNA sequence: TGTGCCAGCAGCCTCTTGACGGGCGAGCAGTACTTC. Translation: CASSLLTGEQYF.

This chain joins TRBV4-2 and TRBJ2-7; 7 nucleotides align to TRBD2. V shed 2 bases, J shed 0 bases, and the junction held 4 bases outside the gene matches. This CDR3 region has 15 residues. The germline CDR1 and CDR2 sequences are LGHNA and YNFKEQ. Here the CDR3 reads CASSQNRDYSYEQYF. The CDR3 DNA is TGTGCCAGCAGCCAAAACCGGGACTACTCCTACGAGCAGTACTTC.

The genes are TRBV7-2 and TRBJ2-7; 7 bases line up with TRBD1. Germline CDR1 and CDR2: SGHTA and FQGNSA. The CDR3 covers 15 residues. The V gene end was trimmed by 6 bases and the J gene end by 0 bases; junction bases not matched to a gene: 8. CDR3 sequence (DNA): TGTGCCAGCAGTTACCCCGGGACAGTCTCCTACGAGCAGTACTTC. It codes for CASSYPGTVSYEQYF.

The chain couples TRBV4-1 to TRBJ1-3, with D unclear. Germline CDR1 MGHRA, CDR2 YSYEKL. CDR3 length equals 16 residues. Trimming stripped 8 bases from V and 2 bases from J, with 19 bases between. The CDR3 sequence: CASSRKERIAGNTIYF. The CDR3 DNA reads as TGCGCCAGCTCACGAAAGGAGAGGATCGCTGGAAACACCATATATTTT.

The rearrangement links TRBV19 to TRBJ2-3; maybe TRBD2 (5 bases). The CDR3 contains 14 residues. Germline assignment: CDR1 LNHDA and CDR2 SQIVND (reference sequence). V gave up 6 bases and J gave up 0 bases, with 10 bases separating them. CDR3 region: CASSEGSSTDTQYF. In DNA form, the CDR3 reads TGTGCCAGTAGCGAGGGCAGTAGCACAGATACGCAGTATTTT. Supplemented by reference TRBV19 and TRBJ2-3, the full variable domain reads DGGITQSPKYLFRKEGQNVTLSCEQNLNHDAMYWYRQDPGQGLRLIYYSQIVNDFQKGDIAEGYSVSREKKESFPLTVTSAQKNPTAFYLCASSEGSSTDTQYFGPGTRLTVL.

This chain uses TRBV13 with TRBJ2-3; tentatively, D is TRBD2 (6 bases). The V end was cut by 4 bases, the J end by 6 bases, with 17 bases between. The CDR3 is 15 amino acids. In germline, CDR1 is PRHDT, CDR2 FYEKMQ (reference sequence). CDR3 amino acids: CASSSGLTMGDTQYF. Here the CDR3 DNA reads TGTGCCAGCAGCTCGGGACTCACGATGGGGGATACGCAGTATTTT.

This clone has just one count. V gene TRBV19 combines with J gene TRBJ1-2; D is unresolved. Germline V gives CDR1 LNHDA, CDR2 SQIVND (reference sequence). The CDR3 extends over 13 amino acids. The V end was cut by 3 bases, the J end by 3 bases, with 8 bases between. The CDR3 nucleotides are TGTGCCAGTAGTATCAAACAACACTATGGCTACACCTTC. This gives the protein CASSIKQHYGYTF.

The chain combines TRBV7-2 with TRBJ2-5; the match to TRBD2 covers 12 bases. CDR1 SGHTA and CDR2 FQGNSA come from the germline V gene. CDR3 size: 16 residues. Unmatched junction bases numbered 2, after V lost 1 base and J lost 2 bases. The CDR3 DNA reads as TGTGCCAGCAGCTTAGGGCTAGCGGGGGGGCAAGAGACCCAGTACTTC. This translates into CASSLGLAGGQETQYF.

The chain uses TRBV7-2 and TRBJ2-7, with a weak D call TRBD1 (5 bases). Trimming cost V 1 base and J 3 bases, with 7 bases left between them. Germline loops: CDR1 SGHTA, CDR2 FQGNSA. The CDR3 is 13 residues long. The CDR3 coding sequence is TGTGCCAGCAGCTTAGGCAGGGTCTACGAGCAGTACTTC. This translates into CASSLGRVYEQYF.

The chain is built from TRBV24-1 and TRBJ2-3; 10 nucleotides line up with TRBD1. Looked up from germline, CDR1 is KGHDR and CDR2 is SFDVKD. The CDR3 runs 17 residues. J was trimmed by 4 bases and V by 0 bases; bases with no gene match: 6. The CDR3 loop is CATSDLPRTGGADTQYF. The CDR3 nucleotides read TGTGCCACCAGTGATTTGCCAAGGACAGGGGGAGCAGATACGCAGTATTTT.

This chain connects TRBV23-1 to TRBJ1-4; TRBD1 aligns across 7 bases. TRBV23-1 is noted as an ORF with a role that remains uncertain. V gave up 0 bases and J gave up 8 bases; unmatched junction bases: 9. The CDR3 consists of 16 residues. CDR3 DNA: TGCGCCAGCAGTCAATCCGCAGGGGGTTCAGGGGAAAAACTGTTTTTT. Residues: CASSQSAGGSGEKLFF.

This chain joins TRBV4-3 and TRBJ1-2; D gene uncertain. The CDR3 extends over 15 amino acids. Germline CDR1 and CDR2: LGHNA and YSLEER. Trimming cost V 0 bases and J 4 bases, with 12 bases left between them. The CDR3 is CASSQDEGFLYGYTF. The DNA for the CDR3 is TGCGCCAGCAGCCAAGATGAGGGTTTCCTCTATGGCTACACCTTC.

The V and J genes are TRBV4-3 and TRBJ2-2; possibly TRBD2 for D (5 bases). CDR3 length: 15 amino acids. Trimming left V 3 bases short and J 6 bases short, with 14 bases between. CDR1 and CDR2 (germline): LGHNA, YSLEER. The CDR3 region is CASSQRARRAGELFF. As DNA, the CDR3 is TGCGCCAGCAGCCAGCGAGCAAGGCGGGCCGGGGAGCTGTTTTTT.

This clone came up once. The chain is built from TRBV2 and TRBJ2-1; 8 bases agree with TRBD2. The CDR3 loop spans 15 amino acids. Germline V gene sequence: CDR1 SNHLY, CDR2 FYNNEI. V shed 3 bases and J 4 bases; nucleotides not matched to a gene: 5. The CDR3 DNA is TGTGCCAGCAGTGACTTTGCGGGAGGTTACAATGAGCAGTTCTTC. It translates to CASSDFAGGYNEQFF.